The clone carrying this T cell receptor beta chain was counted only a few times. The target antigen is unknown. The data stem from a study of CD4+ T cells in melanoma. Study outcomes and limitations: CD8+ T cell, macrophage and B cell function reportedly correlated with neoantigen-specific CD4+ T cells.

Germline assignment: CDR1 SNHLY and CDR2 FYNNEI. The V gene lost 4 bases and the J gene lost 3 bases, with 6 bases spanning the gap. The CDR3 totals 12 residues. Sequenced by immunoSEQ multiplex PCR; TCRdb stores in-frame clones only, minus some. The sample yields more than 15,000 clones, around 76% seen once. The clonotype comes from a human donor with melanoma. This chain links TRBV2 with TRBJ1-1; D is ambiguous. The specimen sequenced was cells from a culture (not recorded whether cultured in vitro). This chain's CDR3 is CASSVQDTEAFF. The CDR3 coding sequence is TGTGCCAGCAGTGTGCAGGACACTGAAGCTTTCTTT.